One sample yielded the 11 T cell receptor beta chains listed below, sequenced in a study of blood T cell repertoires in COVID-19. Measured with immunoSEQ multiplex PCR; TCRdb has only the in-frame clones, and not every one. The sample lists roughly 400,000 clones; around nine tenths were seen once. Sequenced sample: PBMCs or T cells enriched from blood (not recorded which). These receptors all stem from a woman under 30 who had been exposed to COVID-19.

The V call is TRBV18, the J call TRBJ1-4, with 8 bases that match TRBD1. CDR1 and CDR2 from the germline V gene are KGHSH and LQKENI. This CDR3 region has 14 residues. V shed 4 bases, J shed 4 bases, and the junction held 2 bases outside the gene matches. The CDR3, as DNA: TGTGCCAGCTCACACAGGGGGATTAATGAAAAACTGTTTTTT. This gives the protein CASSHRGINEKLFF.

Details on this clone: Other DNA sequences of this sample code for an identical CDR3. The chain combines TRBV18 with TRBJ2-7, with D possibly being TRBD1 (5 bases). Trimming took off 4 bases at V and 0 bases at J, with 10 bases between the two ends. The CDR3 extends over 14 amino acids. Germline CDR1 KGHSH, CDR2 LQKENI. The CDR3 loop is CASSRDRSSYEQYF. CDR3 bases: TGTGCCAGCTCACGCGACAGATCCTCCTACGAGCAGTACTTC.

The J gene is TRBJ2-5, the V gene TRBV29-1, with 12 bases aligning to TRBD2. From germline, CDR1 is SQVTM and CDR2 ANQGSEA. V shed 4 bases and J 5 bases; nucleotides not matched to a gene: 5. The CDR3 is made up of 14 amino acids. DNA of the CDR3: TGCAGCGTTGTACTAGCGGGGGGAGTTGAGACCCAGTACTTC. It yields the protein CSVVLAGGVETQYF.

The CDR3 bases are TGTGCCAGCAGCTCGGGACTGGGAACAGATGAGCAGTTCTTC. It translates to CASSSGLGTDEQFF. V gene TRBV5-8 combines with J gene TRBJ2-1; D possibly corresponds to TRBD2 (6 bases). There are 14 residues in the CDR3. The germline gives CDR1 SGHTS, CDR2 YDEGEE. V was cut by 3 bases and J by 8 bases, with 15 bases left in between.

V gene TRBV7-3 combines with J gene TRBJ2-3, with D possibly TRBD2 on 7 matching bases. Trimming removed 2 bases at V and 1 base at J, with 10 bases between. This CDR3 spans 15 amino acids. Germline assignment: CDR1 SGHTA and CDR2 FQGTGA. CDR3 nucleotides: TGTGCCAGCAGCTTAGGGGGGGCGGGCACAGATACGCAGTATTTT. Encoded protein: CASSLGGAGTDTQYF.

This sequence joins TRBV29-1 and TRBJ2-2; D gene ambiguous. CDR3 size: 12 residues. Trimming left V 5 bases short and J 6 bases short, with 10 bases between. The germline CDR1 and CDR2 sequences are SQVTM and ANQGSEA. CDR3 bases: TGCAGCGTTTCGGGTGTCGCCGGGGAGCTGTTTTTT. Encoded protein: CSVSGVAGELFF.

V is TRBV11-2 and J is TRBJ1-3; the D gene is possibly TRBD1 (5 bases). This CDR3 region has 15 residues. Germline V gives CDR1 SGHAT, CDR2 FQNNGV. Trimming shortened V by 0 bases and J by 2 bases, and 8 bases separated the two germline ends. The CDR3 region has the DNA TGTGCCAGCAGCTTAGACAGGGTAACTGGAAACACCATATATTTT. As protein: CASSLDRVTGNTIYF.

This clone was detected only once. The gene calls are TRBV10-3 and TRBJ2-3; 12 positions match TRBD2. The CDR3 is made up of 16 amino acids. The V gene's germline CDR1 is ENHRY and CDR2 SYGVKD. V lost 2 bases, J lost 0 bases, and 0 bases stayed unmatched. The CDR3 DNA follows: TGTGCCATCAGTGAGGGGACTAGCGGGAGCACAGATACGCAGTATTTT. Its translation is CAISEGTSGSTDTQYF.

This chain uses TRBV29-1 with TRBJ2-2, with 13 positions matching TRBD2. Germline CDR1 and CDR2: SQVTM and ANQGSEA. Trimming took 6 bases from V and 6 from J; bases not matched to a gene: 4. The CDR3 consists of 14 residues. Here the CDR3 DNA reads TGCAGCGTCCGGACTAGCGGGAGCGCCGGGGAGCTGTTTTTT. Residues: CSVRTSGSAGELFF.

This clone was seen just once. The chain recombines TRBV7-9 with TRBJ1-1; D gene ambiguous. This CDR3 is 13 amino acids long. Germline V lookup: CDR1 SEHNR, CDR2 FQNEAQ (reference sequence). V lost 8 bases and J 7 bases, leaving 17 bases between the germline ends. The DNA of the CDR3 is TGTGCCAGCCGAAGCGGTCCAGTCAATGAAGCTTTCTTT. Translated, it gives CASRSGPVNEAFF.

This chain joins TRBV15 and TRBJ1-2; D perhaps matches TRBD1 (6 bases). V shed 0 bases and J shed 8 bases, with 16 bases lying between them. This CDR3 contains 15 residues. Germline V CDR1 and CDR2: LNHNV, YYDKDF (reference sequence). The CDR3 spells CATSREDQGPTGYTF. CDR3 in DNA: TGTGCCACCAGCAGAGAGGACCAGGGGCCTACCGGCTACACCTTC.